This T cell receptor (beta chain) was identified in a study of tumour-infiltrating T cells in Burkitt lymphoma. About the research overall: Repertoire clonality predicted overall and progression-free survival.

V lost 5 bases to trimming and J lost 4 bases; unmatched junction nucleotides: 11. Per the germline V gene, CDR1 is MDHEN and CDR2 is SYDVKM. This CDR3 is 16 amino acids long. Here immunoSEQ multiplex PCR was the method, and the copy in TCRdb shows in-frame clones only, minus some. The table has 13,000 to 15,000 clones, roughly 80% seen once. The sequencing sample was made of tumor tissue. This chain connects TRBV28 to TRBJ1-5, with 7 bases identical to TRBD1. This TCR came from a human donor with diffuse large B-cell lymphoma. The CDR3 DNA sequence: TGTGCCAGCAGTGCCGCGACAGGGCCAATAAATCAGCCCCAGCATTTT. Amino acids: CASSAATGPINQPQHF.